The 21 T cell receptor beta chains given below trace back to one sample, sequenced in a study of human T cells and chemical hapten exposure. MiXCR, run by TCRdb on the RACE reads, gives a single entry per CDR3 protein. The top ten hold about 2.9% of the sample, which has roughly 100,000 distinct CDR3 sequences, under 40% seen once. Time point indicated: patch test 3, about 24 weeks after DPC sensitization. Treatment described: therapeutic diphenylcyclopropenone sensitization with weekly scalp DPC. This specimen was whole blood, taken in connection with sensitization to the hapten diphenylcyclopropenone (DPC). The receptor source for this set is a man aged 40-50 years with alopecia areata. Some clones in this sample may be carry-over from other donors' samples.

The CDR3: CASSQDGRAGLGYTGELFF. In nucleotides, the CDR3 is TGTGCCAGCAGCCAAGACGGTAGGGCAGGGCTCGGCTACACCGGGGAGCTGTTTTTT. J is TRBJ2-2 and V is TRBV14, with D perhaps matching TRBD1 (5 bases). Germline-derived CDR1 and CDR2 are SGHDN and FVKESK. The CDR3 loop spans 19 amino acids. V lost 0 bases and J 3 bases, leaving 20 bases between the germline ends.

This clonotype has more than one count but fewer than ten. In nucleotides, the CDR3 is TGCAGCGTTGGACTAGCGGGAGTTGGAGAGACCCAGTACTTC. It translates to CSVGLAGVGETQYF. The chain recombines TRBV29-1 with TRBJ2-5; TRBD2 matches at 12 bases. CDR1 SQVTM and CDR2 ANQGSEA come from the germline V gene. This CDR3 is built from 14 residues. V gave up 4 bases and J gave up 4 bases; unmatched junction bases: 4.

This clonotype was counted only a few times. CDR3 sequence (DNA): TGTGCCAGCAGCGAGACTAGCGGACAAGAGACCCAGTACTTC. Protein product: CASSETSGQETQYF. The chain has TRBV9 and TRBJ2-5, with 9 bases aligning to TRBD2. The V gene end was trimmed by 3 bases and the J gene end by 2 bases; junction bases not matched to a gene: 2. From germline, CDR1 is SGDLS and CDR2 YYNGEE. The CDR3 runs to 14 residues.

J is TRBJ2-7 and V is TRBV10-3; 7 positions agree with TRBD1. The CDR3 spans 13 residues. Germline CDR1 and CDR2: ENHRY and SYGVKD. The junction had 3 bases not matched to a gene; V was cut back by 7 bases and J by 0 bases. CDR3 protein: CAIMDRSSYEQYF. Written as DNA, the CDR3 is TGTGCCATCATGGACAGGAGCTCCTACGAGCAGTACTTC.

This clonotype was detected a few times. The V call is TRBV10-3, the J call TRBJ2-5, with 7 bases matching TRBD1. The CDR3 covers 15 residues. V shed 2 bases and J 2 bases; nucleotides not matched to a gene: 5. Germline V gene lookup returns CDR1 ENHRY and CDR2 SYGVKD. CDR3 loop: CAISEQQGMQETQYF. CDR3 DNA: TGTGCCATCAGTGAGCAACAGGGGATGCAAGAGACCCAGTACTTC.

This clonotype was picked up a small number of times. V usage is TRBV7-8 and J usage is TRBJ1-1; possibly TRBD1 for D (6 bases). V lost 4 bases to trimming and J lost 5 bases, with 20 bases between them. The CDR3 is 16 amino acids. In germline, CDR1 is SGHVS, CDR2 FQNEAQ. The CDR3 DNA is TGTGCCAGCAGCTCAAAAGAATACAGGGAAGGGACTGAAGCTTTCTTT. This codes for CASSSKEYREGTEAFF.

This clonotype was detected only a few times. V usage is TRBV9 and J usage is TRBJ2-3; D is undetermined. The CDR3 contains 14 residues. Trimming removed 4 bases at V and 2 bases at J, with 11 bases between. CDR1 is SGDLS and CDR2 is YYNGEE in the germline V gene. CDR3 in DNA: TGTGCCAGCAGCCCGGACCCCTACACAGATACGCAGTATTTT. Its translation is CASSPDPYTDTQYF.

V gene TRBV29-1 combines with J gene TRBJ2-3; D is unclear. Trimming cost V 7 bases and J 0 bases, with 8 bases left between them. Per germline, CDR1 SQVTM and CDR2 ANQGSEA. This CDR3 region has 12 residues. The CDR3 DNA is TGCAGCGGGCAGGCTAGCACAGATACGCAGTATTTT. This translates into CSGQASTDTQYF.

The chain is built from TRBV7-2 and TRBJ2-1, with 8 bases that match TRBD2. Germline trimming cut 4 bases from V and 8 bases from J; bases unmatched to any gene: 13. The CDR3 runs to 16 residues. Germline V gene lookup returns CDR1 SGHTA and CDR2 FQGNSA. The CDR3 sequence: CASSSSSGQRVDEQFF. The CDR3, as DNA: TGTGCCAGCAGCTCCTCTAGCGGGCAAAGGGTAGATGAGCAGTTCTTC.

This clonotype has just a few counts. The chain recombines TRBV29-1 with TRBJ2-1, with 10 bases that match TRBD2. Trimming took 4 bases from V and 8 from J; bases not matched to a gene: 8. Per germline, CDR1 SQVTM and CDR2 ANQGSEA. The CDR3 extends over 14 amino acids. The CDR3 here is CSVAASGRVDEQFF. The CDR3 bases are TGCAGCGTTGCCGCCAGCGGGAGGGTGGATGAGCAGTTCTTC.

The rearrangement uses TRBV7-2 and TRBJ2-3; TRBD2 matches 7 bases. The trim removed 7 bases at V and 6 bases at J, leaving 7 bases unmatched. This CDR3 has 13 amino acids. In germline, CDR1 is SGHTA, CDR2 FQGNSA. CDR3 region: CASTNSGRDTQYF. CDR3 sequence (DNA): TGTGCCAGCACTAATAGCGGGCGGGATACGCAGTATTTT.

The J gene is TRBJ1-5, the V gene TRBV9; perhaps TRBD1 as D (5 bases). The V end lost 4 bases, the J end lost 4 bases, and 15 bases lay between the germline ends. Germline V gives CDR1 SGDLS, CDR2 YYNGEE. The CDR3 covers 15 residues. Here the CDR3 reads CASSLDGTVNQPQHF. Written as DNA, the CDR3 is TGTGCCAGCAGCCTAGACGGGACCGTGAATCAGCCCCAGCATTTT.

A few counts support this clonotype. The DNA for the CDR3 is TGTGCCAGCAGCCAACAGGGGTTGCACACTGAAGCTTTCTTT. Protein product: CASSQQGLHTEAFF. The chain uses TRBV7-9 and TRBJ1-1; 7 bases are shared with TRBD1. J was trimmed by 3 bases and V by 5 bases; bases with no gene match: 6. Germline V lookup: CDR1 SEHNR, CDR2 FQNEAQ (reference sequence). This CDR3 region has 14 residues.

This clonotype has only one observation. The V call is TRBV20-1, the J call TRBJ1-5, with D uncertain. V was pared by 2 bases and J by 1 base, with 9 bases between. Per germline, CDR1 DFQATT and CDR2 SNEGSKA (reference sequence). This CDR3 has 14 residues. Here the CDR3 DNA reads TGCAGTGCTAGATTAGAGGGAAGCAATCAGCCCCAGCATTTT. Amino acid sequence: CSARLEGSNQPQHF.

This clonotype was picked up a small number of times. The chain uses TRBV2 and TRBJ2-7, with D perhaps assigned TRBD1 or TRBD2 (7 bases each). The CDR3 covers 14 residues. Looked up from germline, CDR1 is SNHLY and CDR2 is FYNNEI. V gave up 8 bases and J gave up 2 bases, with 16 bases separating them. The DNA of the CDR3 is TGTGCCAGCTCTCCCGGGGGGACAGCCTACGAGCAGTACTTC. Its translation is CASSPGGTAYEQYF. The entire variable domain, with the rest obtained from reference TRBV2 and TRBJ2-7, is as follows: EPEVTQTPSHQVTQMGQEVILRCVPISNHLYFYWYRQILGQKVEFLVSFYNNEISEKSEIFDDQFSVERPDGSNFTLKIRSTKLEDSAMYFCASSPGGTAYEQYFGPGTRLTVT.

The V gene is TRBV7-9, the J gene TRBJ2-1; 7 nucleotides line up with TRBD1. The J segment lost 4 bases and the V segment lost 2 bases, leaving 2 bases of the junction unmatched. The CDR3 contains 14 residues. The germline gives CDR1 SEHNR, CDR2 FQNEAQ (reference sequence). In nucleotides, the CDR3 is TGTGCCAGCAGCTTATCGGGACAGTACAATGAGCAGTTCTTC. Its translation: CASSLSGQYNEQFF.

The genes are TRBV6-2 or TRBV6-3 and TRBJ2-7; D is unclear. The germline V gene encodes CDR1 MNHEY and CDR2 SVGEGT. This CDR3 has 13 amino acids. V was pared by 6 bases and J by 3 bases, with 12 bases between. The CDR3 region has the DNA TGTGCCAGCAGGACCCCTTCGGTCTACGAGCAGTACGTC. This sequence encodes CASRTPSVYEQYV.

The chain employs TRBV7-6 and TRBJ1-4, with D maybe TRBD1 (6 bases). V lost 5 bases to trimming and J lost 7 bases, with 14 bases between them. Germline V gives CDR1 SGHVS, CDR2 FNYEAQ. The CDR3 contains 14 residues. The CDR3 coding sequence is TGTGCCAGCAGCCGAATCGCAGGGGTTGAAAAACTGTTTTTT. This gives the protein CASSRIAGVEKLFF.

This clonotype was observed a handful of times. The rearrangement joins TRBV7-2 to TRBJ2-4, with D unresolved. Per germline, CDR1 SGHTA and CDR2 FQGNSA. Trimming removed 5 bases at V and 6 bases at J, with 17 bases between. This CDR3 spans 15 amino acids. The CDR3 reads CASSPGSEVRNIQYF. DNA of the CDR3: TGTGCCAGCAGCCCCGGTTCAGAAGTCCGAAACATTCAGTACTTC.

This clonotype was found many times. J is TRBJ2-5 and V is TRBV7-3; 7 bases are shared with TRBD2. V shed 5 bases, J shed 5 bases, and the junction held 11 bases outside the gene matches. This CDR3 is built from 15 residues. CDR1 SGHTA and CDR2 FQGTGA come from the germline V gene. The DNA of the CDR3 is TGTGCCAGCAGCCCCGGCACTTCCGGGGGGGAGACCCAGTACTTC. It yields the protein CASSPGTSGGETQYF.

A few counts support this clonotype. The genes are TRBV6-6 and TRBJ2-3; TRBD2 matches 9 bases. In germline, CDR1 is MNHNY, CDR2 SVGAGI (reference sequence). Unmatched junction bases numbered 6, after V lost 5 bases and J lost 3 bases. The CDR3 has 15 residues. The CDR3 sequence: CASSGAGGVTDTQYF. DNA for the CDR3: TGTGCCAGCAGTGGGGCGGGAGGGGTAACAGATACGCAGTATTTT.